This entry describes one T cell receptor (beta chain). What it binds is unknown. The junction differs from germline at one of its ends, possibly a read error. The data were taken from a study of tumor and adjacent non-tumor tissue in lung cancer. Across the study: Histology: under 15 adenocarcinoma, a couple of squamous cell carcinoma, 1 small cell lung cancer. Around 4 million productive TCRbeta reads were obtained per sample on average. The study's findings and limits: In normal lung, the top 100 clones were significantly more dominant than in tumor. Significantly higher TCR diversity was found in tumor than normal lung.

Germline V gives CDR1 WSHSY, CDR2 SAAADI. The length of the CDR3 is 18 residues. This sample's RNA came from whole unsorted tissue. A modified ARM-PCR protocol with three rounds of nested PCR amplified TCRbeta. In TCRdb, the multiplex PCR reads were re-called with MiXCR into one record per CDR3 protein. The sample consists of some 80,000 distinct CDR3 sequences, 55% to 75% of them appearing once. The sequence derives from a woman between 40 and 55 years old with non-small cell lung cancer. The chain uses TRBV10-2 and TRBJ2-6; 9 bases line up with TRBD1. Material: lung tumor tissue. The CDR3 loop is CASKVPGQGPTGTNVLTF. The CDR3 bases are TGCGCCAGCAAGGTCCCGGGACAGGGCCCGACTGGGACCAACGTCCTGACTTTC.